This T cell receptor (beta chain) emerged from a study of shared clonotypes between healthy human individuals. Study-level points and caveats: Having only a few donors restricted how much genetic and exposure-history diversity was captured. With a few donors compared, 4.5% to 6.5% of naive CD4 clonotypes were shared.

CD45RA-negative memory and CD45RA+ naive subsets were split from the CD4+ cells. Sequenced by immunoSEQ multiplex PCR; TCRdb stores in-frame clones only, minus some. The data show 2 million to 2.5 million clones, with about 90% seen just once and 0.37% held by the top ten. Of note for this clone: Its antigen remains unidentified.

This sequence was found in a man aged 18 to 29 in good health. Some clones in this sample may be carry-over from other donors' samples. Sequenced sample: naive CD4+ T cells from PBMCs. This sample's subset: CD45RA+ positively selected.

The CDR3 protein is CASSLARQGNYGYTF. The CDR3 DNA reads as TGTGCCAGCAGCTTGGCCCGACAGGGGAACTATGGCTACACCTTC. The rearrangement uses TRBV5-6 and TRBJ1-2; 8 nucleotides match TRBD1. Germline CDR1 is SGHDT and CDR2 is YYEEEE. After removal of 0 bases from V and 2 bases from J, the junction contained 3 bases not matched to a gene. The length of the CDR3 is 15 residues. Full variable domain (missing parts from reference TRBV5-6 and TRBJ1-2): DAGVTQSPTHLIKTRGQQVTLRCSPKSGHDTVSWYQQALGQGPQFIFQYYEEEERQRGNFPDRFSGHQFPNYSSELNVNALLLGDSALYLCASSLARQGNYGYTFGSGTRLTVV.